A single count supports the clone carrying this TCR beta chain. The CDR3 consists of 19 residues. CDR1 and CDR2 (germline): SEHNR, FQNEAQ (reference sequence). V lost 0 bases and J lost 0, with 17 bases in between. The source of the sample is a study of blood T cell repertoires in COVID-19. Study information: T cells, B-cell-depleted T cells, or PBMCs provided the cDNA or gDNA that served as material.

TCRdb keeps only in-frame clones here, not all; method: immunoSEQ multiplex PCR. This table holds approximately 170,000 clones, 65% to 85% found once. The sample consisted of peripheral blood. The V gene is TRBV7-9, the J gene TRBJ1-4, with a weak D call TRBD1 (5 bases). The receptor comes from a man aged 60-69 years with active or convalescent COVID-19. The CDR3 region has the DNA TGTGCCAGCAGCTTAGCACCCACGGGGGGGGGAGCAACTAATGAAAAACTGTTTTTT. It codes for CASSLAPTGGGATNEKLFF.